This T cell receptor (beta chain) was observed in a study of regulatory T cells in long-lasting Graves disease. Time point specified: persistent/refractory GD, antithyroid drugs over 5 years with positive TRAb. Scientists built the TCR library using RNA that was extracted from PBMCs. Relying on iRepertoire HTBI primers and Arm-PCR of CDR3 regions, the team built TCR beta libraries. TCRdb re-called the multiplex PCR reads with MiXCR, one entry per CDR3 protein. The sample carries roughly 500,000 distinct CDR3 sequences, 20% to 25% recorded once. This clonotype was found many times. Sequencing used peripheral blood mononuclear cells (PBMCs), obtained when the disease was refractory, from a patient treated with antithyroid drugs. The clonotype originates from a female donor with Graves disease.

CDR3 residues: CASSPPGTTNEKLFF. As DNA, the CDR3 is TGTGCCAGCAGCCCCCCGGGGACAACTAATGAAAAACTGTTTTTT. This chain links TRBV28 with TRBJ1-4, with D unresolved. Trimming cost V 6 bases and J 0 bases, with 11 bases left between them. CDR3 length: 15 amino acids. Per germline, CDR1 MDHEN and CDR2 SYDVKM.